This T cell receptor (beta chain) was identified during a study of T cell changes during pregnancy in multiple sclerosis. Clones were sequenced by immunoSEQ multiplex PCR, and TCRdb holds only the in-frame ones, with some missing. The table shows over 25,000 clones, with roughly 89% occurring only once. This CDR3 has 15 amino acids. Germline CDR1 and CDR2: SNHLY and FYNNEI. Between the trimmed V and J ends, which lost 3 bases and 6 bases, there was a span of 15 bases. The TCR sequence derives from a female donor in good health, enrolled as a control in a pregnancy study. The chain links TRBV2 to TRBJ1-3; perhaps TRBD1 as D (6 bases). This material consisted of CD8+ T cells from peripheral blood mononuclear cells, taken in the second trimester of pregnancy. This CDR3 reads CASSDEGGAENTIYF. For the CDR3, the DNA is TGTGCCAGCAGTGACGAGGGGGGGGCTGAAAACACCATATATTTT. The full variable domain, its missing parts supplied by reference TRBV2 and TRBJ1-3, is EPEVTQTPSHQVTQMGQEVILRCVPISNHLYFYWYRQILGQKVEFLVSFYNNEISEKSEIFDDQFSVERPDGSNFTLKIRSTKLEDSAMYFCASSDEGGAENTIYFGEGSWLTVV.